A single sample is the source of the 15 T cell receptor beta chains below, sequenced in a study of spatial heterogeneity in lung cancer (dated by TCRdb to the late 2010s). Paper-wide results and their limitations: The tumor nonsynonymous mutation count correlated with the number of expanded intratumoral alpha and beta TCRs.

The sample's time point label, in plain terms: sample taken at primary tumor resection. The library was built by means of 5' RACE. The sequencing machine was a NextSeq 500. TCRdb trimmed the raw reads at Q25, called clones with MiXCR and kept productive beta chains. Every distinct CDR3 protein forms one entry, paired with its most common genes and DNA. This sample lists about 3,300 distinct CDR3 sequences; under 7.5% were detected once. The ten top clones hold about 15% of the sample. No antigen has been assigned to these receptors. Specimen: lung tumor tissue, collected at surgery. The receptors stem from a male donor with early-stage non-small cell lung cancer.

The sample holds many counts of this clonotype. The chain has TRBV28 and TRBJ2-7; 7 positions match TRBD1. The CDR3 runs 17 residues. V gave up 5 bases and J gave up 3 bases; unmatched junction bases: 16. Germline CDR1 reads MDHEN; CDR2 reads SYDVKM. The CDR3 region is CASSPSSPSTGNYEQYF. CDR3 sequence (DNA): TGTGCCAGCAGTCCGTCATCACCCTCGACAGGGAACTACGAGCAGTACTTC.

This clonotype is categorized as medium-sized (0.01 to 0.1%). The rearrangement uses TRBV12-3 or TRBV12-4 and TRBJ2-7; 9 bases match TRBD1. The V and J ends lost 6 bases and 1 base, in that order; junction bases with no gene match: 7. This CDR3 region has 15 residues. CDR3 protein: CASRLDGTGSYEQYF. CDR3 sequence (DNA): TGTGCCAGCAGGCTAGACGGGACAGGGTCCTACGAGCAGTACTTC.

This clonotype is medium-sized (0.01 to 0.1%). V usage is TRBV2 and J usage is TRBJ2-5; D may match TRBD1 or TRBD2 (6 bases each). Trimming took 9 bases from V and 4 from J, leaving 9 bases between them. Per the germline V gene, CDR1 is SNHLY and CDR2 is FYNNEI. This CDR3 has 11 amino acids. This CDR3 reads CASGGLETQYF. The CDR3, as DNA: TGTGCCAGTGGGGGGCTAGAGACCCAGTACTTC.

In this sample, this clonotype is medium-sized. The rearrangement joins TRBV29-1 to TRBJ2-3, with D perhaps matching TRBD2 (6 bases). The V and J ends lost 4 bases and 6 bases respectively, with 17 bases between them. The germline V gene has CDR1 SQVTM and CDR2 ANQGSEA. The CDR3 sequence is 14 residues long. CDR3 loop: CSVGRPGLGDTQYF. In DNA, the CDR3 is TGCAGCGTTGGGCGACCGGGACTTGGGGATACGCAGTATTTT.

Judged by abundance, this clonotype is medium-sized. The V and J genes are TRBV27 and TRBJ2-1; D unclear. Deletions cut 0 bases from V and 2 bases from J, with 8 bases between. This CDR3 region has 15 residues. Germline assignment: CDR1 MNHEY and CDR2 SMNVEV (reference sequence). CDR3: CASSLSPPAYNEQFF. DNA of the CDR3: TGTGCCAGCAGTTTATCCCCCCCCGCCTACAATGAGCAGTTCTTC.

As regards this clonotype: A much bigger clone sits one base away, suggesting this may be a read error. V gene TRBV29-1 combines with J gene TRBJ2-3; weak D call: TRBD2 (7 bases). This CDR3 region has 13 residues. Germline V CDR1 and CDR2: SQVTM, ANQGSEA. Trimming pared 7 bases from V and 6 bases from J, leaving 17 bases between. The CDR3 DNA sequence: TGCAGCGCTGAGCCGGGGAGGGGGGATACGCAGTATTTT. Its protein is CSAEPGRGDTQYF.

This clonotype was picked up many times. The V and J genes are TRBV7-2 and TRBJ2-7; 7 bases are shared with TRBD2. Germline values: CDR1 SGHTA, CDR2 FQGNSA. The CDR3 is made up of 16 amino acids. Trimming at V came to 6 bases and at J to 1 base, leaving 12 bases not matched to a gene. The CDR3 region has the DNA TGTGCCAGCAGGGGGGGGTATGGCACCGGATCCTACGAGCAGTACTTC. Translation gives CASRGGYGTGSYEQYF.

Sample share makes this clonotype medium-sized (0.01 to 0.1%). The V call is TRBV5-4, the J call TRBJ1-1, with D uncertain. Germline V gene lookup returns CDR1 SGHNT and CDR2 YYREEE (reference sequence). The CDR3 totals 12 residues. V lost 1 base to trimming and J lost 0 bases, with 1 base between them. The CDR3 here is CASSLMNTEAFF. The CDR3 DNA follows: TGTGCCAGCAGCTTGATGAACACTGAAGCTTTCTTT.

This clonotype was seen more than once but under ten times. CDR3 loop: CASSQTVSGANVLTF. CDR3 coding DNA: TGTGCCAGCAGCCAAACGGTCTCTGGGGCCAACGTCCTGACTTTC. The chain links TRBV4-2 to TRBJ2-6; D gene unclear. Germline V gene lookup returns CDR1 LGHNA and CDR2 YNFKEQ. The CDR3 has 15 amino acids. Trimming took 2 bases from V and 0 from J, leaving 5 bases between them.

This clonotype has a count of ten or more. The chain combines TRBV2 with TRBJ2-2; D possibly matches TRBD1 or TRBD2 (5 bases each). The germline V and J ends were trimmed by 4 bases and 4 bases, with 13 bases remaining between them. The CDR3 covers 15 residues. The germline CDR1 and CDR2 sequences are SNHLY and FYNNEI. Here the CDR3 reads CASSGGIRGTGELFF. The CDR3 DNA sequence: TGTGCCAGCAGTGGGGGGATACGTGGCACCGGGGAGCTGTTTTTT.

This clonotype is deemed medium-sized. The chain combines TRBV29-1 with TRBJ2-1, with 12 bases matching TRBD2. The ends lost 4 bases at V and 6 bases at J; junction bases unmatched: 13. The CDR3 is 17 amino acids. Germline values: CDR1 SQVTM, CDR2 ANQGSEA. The DNA for the CDR3 is TGCAGCGTTGTCTCAGCTAGCGGGAGGGCCAGGGGCAATGAGCAGTTCTTC. As protein: CSVVSASGRARGNEQFF.

This clonotype came up many times. This rearrangement joins TRBV6-5 to TRBJ2-1; D unresolved. The CDR3 consists of 13 residues. Germline CDR1 is MNHEY and CDR2 is SVGAGI. Trimming removed 0 bases at V and 7 bases at J, with 7 bases between. Written as DNA, the CDR3 is TGTGCCAGCAGTTACTCGGGGATTAATGAGCAGTTCTTC. The encoded protein is CASSYSGINEQFF.

In its sample, this clonotype is medium-sized. The chain combines TRBV2 with TRBJ1-5, with a weak D call TRBD1 (5 bases). The CDR3 is made up of 12 amino acids. Germline loops: CDR1 SNHLY, CDR2 FYNNEI. V was pared by 3 bases and J by 5 bases, with 5 bases between. CDR3 sequence (DNA): TGTGCCAGCAGTGACAGGGATCAGCCCCAGCATTTT. It specifies CASSDRDQPQHF.

By its share, this clonotype is medium-sized. The CDR3 spells CASSIRDSLDTQYF. The DNA for the CDR3 is TGTGCCAGTAGTATCCGGGACTCCTTAGATACGCAGTATTTT. The chain combines TRBV19 with TRBJ2-3, with D possibly matching TRBD2 (6 bases). CDR1 and CDR2 from the germline V gene are LNHDA and SQIVND (reference sequence). CDR3 length: 14 amino acids. V lost 3 bases and J 5 bases, leaving 12 bases between the germline ends. Variable domain in full (rest from reference TRBV19 and TRBJ2-3): DGGITQSPKYLFRKEGQNVTLSCEQNLNHDAMYWYRQDPGQGLRLIYYSQIVNDFQKGDIAEGYSVSREKKESFPLTVTSAQKNPTAFYLCASSIRDSLDTQYFGPGTRLTVL.

By sample fraction, this clonotype is medium-sized. V gene TRBV29-1 combines with J gene TRBJ1-5, with D tentatively TRBD1 (6 bases). CDR3 length: 13 amino acids. Trimming cost V 4 bases and J 0 bases, with 7 bases left between them. CDR1 is SQVTM, CDR2 ANQGSEA, per germline. CDR3 in DNA: TGCAGCGTTGCAGGGGATAGCAATCAGCCCCAGCATTTT. Its translation: CSVAGDSNQPQHF. Full variable domain (missing parts from reference TRBV29-1 and TRBJ1-5): SAVISQKPSRDICQRGTSLTIQCQVDSQVTMMFWYRQQPGQSLTLIATANQGSEATYESGFVIDKFPISRPNLTFSTLTVSNMSPEDSSIYLCSVAGDSNQPQHFGDGTRLSIL.